The 19 T cell receptor beta chains below were found in one sample sequenced in a study of T cell repertoires in cytomegalovirus infection (dated by TCRdb to about 2019). The sequencer listed for this sample is Illumina HiSeq 1500. Using fastp trimming at Q25 and MiXCR clonotype assembly, TCRdb reanalyzed the public sequencing data and kept in-frame beta chains. Rows are combined by CDR3 protein, so each entry shows the most common genes and DNA. The sample table records fewer than 350,000 distinct CDR3 sequences; about 17% of these occur just once. Around 12% of the sample rests with the top ten. Material for sequencing was PBMCs. The receptors originated from a human donor in good health (CMV status not recorded). Some clones in this sample may be carry-over from other donors' samples.

The V gene is TRBV7-3, the J gene TRBJ2-1, with 7 bases lining up with TRBD2. The CDR3 extends over 15 amino acids. V gave up 3 bases and J gave up 8 bases; unmatched junction bases: 10. Per germline, CDR1 SGHTA and CDR2 FQGTGA. The CDR3 spells CASSFGLDRKDEQFF. The CDR3 region has the DNA TGTGCCAGCAGCTTCGGACTAGACCGTAAGGATGAGCAGTTCTTC.

This clonotype showed up many times. The rearrangement joins TRBV6-1 to TRBJ2-5; 10 bases fit TRBD1. In germline, CDR1 is MNHNS, CDR2 SASEGT. V dropped 4 bases and J dropped 4; count of bases not matched to a gene: 6. This CDR3 has 15 residues. DNA for the CDR3: TGTGCCAGCAGTGGCCGGACAGGGGGATTAGAGACCCAGTACTTC. It yields the protein CASSGRTGGLETQYF.

The sample holds a few counts of this clonotype. The CDR3: CASSQRPGLAGNTDTQYF. For the CDR3, the DNA is TGCGCCAGCAGCCAAAGGCCCGGACTAGCGGGGAACACAGATACGCAGTATTTT. The V and J genes are TRBV4-3 and TRBJ2-3; 12 bases are a match to TRBD2. V was clipped by 2 bases and J by 2 bases; unmatched bases: 8. The CDR3 is 18 residues long. The germline V gene has CDR1 LGHNA and CDR2 YSLEER.

This clonotype has a count of ten or more. The CDR3 nucleotides are TGTGCCAGCAGCTTATCCGGGTTATTAGAGACCCAGTACTTC. Its protein product is CASSLSGLLETQYF. This chain connects TRBV7-2 to TRBJ2-5; D unclear. The V and J ends lost 2 bases and 4 bases respectively, with 11 bases between them. There are 14 residues in the CDR3. Germline V gives CDR1 SGHTA, CDR2 FQGNSA.

This clonotype has a count of ten or more. The gene calls are TRBV7-6 and TRBJ2-7; 7 bases are shared with TRBD2. The CDR3 length is 14 residues. The junction had 6 bases not matched to a gene; V was cut back by 1 base and J by 6 bases. Germline CDR1 is SGHVS and CDR2 is FNYEAQ. The CDR3 protein is CASSLGEGYAEQYF. CDR3 bases: TGTGCCAGCAGCTTAGGGGAGGGATACGCCGAGCAGTACTTC.

V gene TRBV6-2 or TRBV6-3 combines with J gene TRBJ2-3; D remains unclear. Germline V gene sequence: CDR1 MNHEY, CDR2 SVGEGT. The germline V and J ends were trimmed by 6 bases and 2 bases, with 12 bases remaining between them. The CDR3 sequence is 14 residues long. CDR3 amino acids: CASSFVDLTDTQYF. The CDR3, as DNA: TGTGCCAGCAGCTTTGTAGATCTCACAGATACGCAGTATTTT.

This rearrangement joins TRBV6-2 or TRBV6-3 to TRBJ1-5; 9 bases map to TRBD1. The CDR3 loop spans 15 amino acids. V was clipped by 5 bases and J by 4 bases; unmatched bases: 6. CDR1 and CDR2 from the germline V gene are MNHEY and SVGEGT. CDR3 nucleotide sequence: TGTGCCAGCAGTCAAAGACAGGGGGTGAATCAGCCCCAGCATTTT. It specifies CASSQRQGVNQPQHF.

This chain links TRBV9 with TRBJ2-1; 11 bases line up with TRBD2. The junction had 2 bases not matched to a gene; V was cut back by 0 bases and J by 6 bases. Germline assignment: CDR1 SGDLS and CDR2 YYNGEE. The CDR3 is 15 residues long. The CDR3 spells CASSVGGTSGNEQFF. For the CDR3, the DNA is TGTGCCAGCAGCGTAGGCGGGACTAGCGGCAATGAGCAGTTCTTC.

The chain is built from TRBV13 and TRBJ2-7; the D is unclear. In germline, CDR1 is PRHDT, CDR2 FYEKMQ (reference sequence). Trimming took off 5 bases at V and 5 bases at J, with 13 bases between the two ends. The CDR3 consists of 13 residues. CDR3 bases: TGTGCCAGCAGCCCCAAGCCCGACCACGAGCAGTACTTC. Translating gives CASSPKPDHEQYF. Based on the CDR3 plus reference TRBV13 and TRBJ2-7, the full variable domain is AAGVIQSPRHLIKEKRETATLKCYPIPRHDTVYWYQQGPGQDPQFLISFYEKMQSDKGSIPDRFSAQQFSDYHSELNMSSLELGDSALYFCASSPKPDHEQYFGPGTRLTVT.

CDR3 in amino acids: CASSLSGVMNTEAFF. The CDR3 DNA follows: TGTGCCAGCAGTTTGTCAGGGGTTATGAACACTGAAGCTTTCTTT. The chain uses TRBV28 and TRBJ1-1; tentatively, D is TRBD1 (6 bases). V was trimmed by 3 bases and J by 0 bases, leaving 11 bases between them. Germline V gene data show CDR1 as MDHEN and CDR2 as SYDVKM. This CDR3 has 15 amino acids.

The V call is TRBV7-3, the J call TRBJ2-1; D possibly corresponds to TRBD2 (6 bases). The CDR3 covers 13 residues. V was shortened by 3 bases and J by 15 bases, with 18 bases between the two germline ends. The V gene's germline CDR1 is SGHTA and CDR2 FQGTGA. CDR3 region: CASSFKKGGDGFF. CDR3 sequence (DNA): TGTGCCAGCAGCTTCAAAAAAGGCGGGGATGGGTTCTTC.

This clonotype was observed many times. At one of its ends the junction is not consistent with the germline gene, which may arise from a read error. The chain uses TRBV7-7 and TRBJ1-1; D gene ambiguous. Germline V gene data show CDR1 as SSHAT and CDR2 as FNYEAQ (reference sequence). CDR3 length: 13 residues. Here the CDR3 reads CASSLAPNTEAFF. Written as DNA, the CDR3 is TGTGCTAGCAGCTTAGCGCCGAACACTGAAGCTTTCTTT.

This clonotype was seen only a few times. This chain connects TRBV6-6 to TRBJ2-3; D tentatively reads TRBD1 or TRBD2 (7 bases each). V gave up 5 bases and J gave up 5 bases, with 23 bases separating them. This CDR3 is built from 17 residues. CDR1 MNHNY and CDR2 SVGAGI come from the germline V gene (reference sequence). The CDR3 nucleotides are TGTGCCAGCAGTGAGCAAAATGGGAGGGGGCGTGGAGATACGCAGTATTTT. Protein sequence: CASSEQNGRGRGDTQYF.

The chain has TRBV4-3 and TRBJ2-7, with TRBD2 as a possible D gene (6 bases). V gave up 0 bases and J gave up 4 bases, with 13 bases separating them. CDR1 and CDR2 (germline): LGHNA, YSLEER. The CDR3 is made up of 15 amino acids. CDR3 sequence: CASSQDWGVGYEQYF. CDR3 coding DNA: TGCGCCAGCAGCCAAGATTGGGGGGTAGGTTACGAGCAGTACTTC.

The rearrangement links TRBV7-9 to TRBJ1-4; D not resolved. This CDR3 comprises 15 residues. Trimming stripped 4 bases from V and 5 bases from J, with 14 bases between. Germline V gene sequence: CDR1 SEHNR, CDR2 FQNEAQ (reference sequence). The CDR3 DNA sequence: TGTGCCAGCAGCTCCCGGGTGGGCAAGAATGAAAAACTGTTTTTT. Encoded protein: CASSSRVGKNEKLFF.

This clonotype was seen more than once but under ten times. The chain recombines TRBV10-3 with TRBJ1-2; D is possibly TRBD1 (6 bases). CDR1 is ENHRY and CDR2 is SYGVKD in the germline V gene. Between the trimmed V and J ends, which lost 3 bases and 3 bases, there was a span of 17 bases. This CDR3 comprises 16 residues. CDR3 loop: CAISDSGAGGDYGYTF. The CDR3 DNA reads as TGTGCCATCAGTGACTCAGGGGCCGGCGGGGACTATGGCTACACCTTC.

The genes are TRBV28 and TRBJ2-7; no definite D call. The CDR3 totals 14 residues. The V and J ends lost 3 bases and 2 bases respectively, with 11 bases between them. Per the germline V gene, CDR1 is MDHEN and CDR2 is SYDVKM. In nucleotides, the CDR3 is TGTGCCAGCAGTTTCAACCACTCCCCCTACGAGCAGTACTTC. It translates to CASSFNHSPYEQYF.

This rearrangement joins TRBV19 to TRBJ2-1; D not resolved. This CDR3 has 15 amino acids. Germline assignment: CDR1 LNHDA and CDR2 SQIVND (reference sequence). V was clipped by 1 base and J by 4 bases, with 11 bases between them. DNA of the CDR3: TGTGCCAGTAGTATAGCTGGCCCCGGTTACAATGAGCAGTTCTTC. Translation gives CASSIAGPGYNEQFF.

This clonotype has at least ten counts. V is TRBV7-2 and J is TRBJ2-5; D may be TRBD2 (6 bases). The CDR3 spans 15 residues. CDR1 is SGHTA, CDR2 FQGNSA, per germline. The V and J ends lost 4 bases and 2 bases respectively, with 14 bases between them. CDR3 loop: CASSSARTIQETQYF. CDR3 nucleotide sequence: TGTGCCAGCAGCTCCGCGCGGACTATTCAAGAGACCCAGTACTTC.